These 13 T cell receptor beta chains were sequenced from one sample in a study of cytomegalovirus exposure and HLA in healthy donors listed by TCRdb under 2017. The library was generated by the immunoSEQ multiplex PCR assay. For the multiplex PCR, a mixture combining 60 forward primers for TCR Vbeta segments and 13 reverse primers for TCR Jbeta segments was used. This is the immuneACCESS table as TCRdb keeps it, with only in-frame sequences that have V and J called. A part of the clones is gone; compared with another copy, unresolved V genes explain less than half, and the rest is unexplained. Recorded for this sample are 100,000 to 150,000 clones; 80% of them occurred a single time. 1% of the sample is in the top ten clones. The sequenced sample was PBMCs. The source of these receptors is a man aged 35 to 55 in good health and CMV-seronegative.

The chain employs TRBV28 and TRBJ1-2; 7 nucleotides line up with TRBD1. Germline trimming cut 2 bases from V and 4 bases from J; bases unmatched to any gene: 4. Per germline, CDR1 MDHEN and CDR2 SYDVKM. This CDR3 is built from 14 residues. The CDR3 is CASSLDRAGYGYTF. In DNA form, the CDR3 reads TGTGCCAGCAGTTTAGACAGGGCGGGCTATGGCTACACCTTC.

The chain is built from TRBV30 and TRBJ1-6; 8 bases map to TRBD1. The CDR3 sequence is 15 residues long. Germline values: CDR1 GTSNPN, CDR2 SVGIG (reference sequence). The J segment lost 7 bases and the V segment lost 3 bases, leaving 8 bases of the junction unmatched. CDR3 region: CAWRMTGAGNSPLHF. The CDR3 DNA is TGTGCCTGGAGAATGACAGGGGCTGGGAATTCACCCCTCCACTTT.

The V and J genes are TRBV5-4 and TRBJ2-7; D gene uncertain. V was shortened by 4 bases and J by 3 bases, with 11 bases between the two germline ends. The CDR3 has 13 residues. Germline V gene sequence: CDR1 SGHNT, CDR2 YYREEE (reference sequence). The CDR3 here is CASSRPGLYEQYF. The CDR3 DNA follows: TGTGCCAGCAGCCGCCCCGGTCTCTACGAGCAGTACTTC.

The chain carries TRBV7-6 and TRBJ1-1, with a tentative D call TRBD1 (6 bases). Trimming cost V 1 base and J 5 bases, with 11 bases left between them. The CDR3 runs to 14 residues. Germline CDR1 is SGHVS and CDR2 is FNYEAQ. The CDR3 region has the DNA TGTGCCAGCAGCTTAGTATCAGGGGCTACTGAAGCTTTCTTT. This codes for CASSLVSGATEAFF.

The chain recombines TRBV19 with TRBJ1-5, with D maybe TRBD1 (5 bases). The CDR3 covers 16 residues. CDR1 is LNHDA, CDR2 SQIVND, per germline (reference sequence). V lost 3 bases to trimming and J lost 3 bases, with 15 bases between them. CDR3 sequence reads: CASSIIPPGINQPQHF. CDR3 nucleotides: TGTGCCAGTAGTATTATCCCCCCAGGGATCAATCAGCCCCAGCATTTT.

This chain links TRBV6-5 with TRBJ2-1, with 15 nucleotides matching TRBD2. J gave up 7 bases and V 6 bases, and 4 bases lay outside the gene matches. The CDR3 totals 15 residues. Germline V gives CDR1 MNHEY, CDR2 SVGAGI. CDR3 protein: CASRSGTSGRNEQFF. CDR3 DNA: TGTGCCAGCAGATCCGGGACTAGCGGGAGGAATGAGCAGTTCTTC.

CDR3 residues: CAWGGQSYEQYV. The CDR3, as DNA: TGTGCCTGGGGGGGACAGTCCTACGAGCAGTACGTC. The chain employs TRBV30 and TRBJ2-7, with 7 positions matching TRBD1. Per the germline V gene, CDR1 is GTSNPN and CDR2 is SVGIG (reference sequence). The CDR3 runs 12 residues. Unmatched junction bases numbered 2, after V lost 5 bases and J lost 1 base.

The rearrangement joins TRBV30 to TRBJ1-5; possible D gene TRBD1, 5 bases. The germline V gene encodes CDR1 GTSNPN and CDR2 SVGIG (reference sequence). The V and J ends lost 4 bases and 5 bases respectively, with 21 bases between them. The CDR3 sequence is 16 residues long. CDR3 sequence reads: CAWTPGGSAVDQPQHF. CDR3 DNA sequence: TGTGCCTGGACCCCGGGGGGTTCGGCGGTAGATCAGCCCCAGCATTTT.

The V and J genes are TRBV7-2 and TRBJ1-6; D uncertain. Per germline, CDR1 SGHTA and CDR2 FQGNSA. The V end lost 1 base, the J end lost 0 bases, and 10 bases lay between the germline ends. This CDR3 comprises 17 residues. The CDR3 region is CASSLGAGSSYNSPLHF. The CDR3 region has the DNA TGTGCCAGCAGCTTAGGGGCAGGAAGCTCCTATAATTCACCCCTCCACTTT.

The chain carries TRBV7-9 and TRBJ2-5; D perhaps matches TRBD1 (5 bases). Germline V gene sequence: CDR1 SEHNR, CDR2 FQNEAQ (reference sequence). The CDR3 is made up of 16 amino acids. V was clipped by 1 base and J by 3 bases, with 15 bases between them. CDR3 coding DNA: TGTGCCAGCAGCTTAGGACTGGCAGGGCCTGAAGAGACCCAGTACTTC. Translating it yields CASSLGLAGPEETQYF.

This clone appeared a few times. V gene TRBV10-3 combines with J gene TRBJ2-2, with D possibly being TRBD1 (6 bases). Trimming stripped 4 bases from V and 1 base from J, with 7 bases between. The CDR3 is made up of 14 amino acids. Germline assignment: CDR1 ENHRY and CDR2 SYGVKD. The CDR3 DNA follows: TGTGCCATCAGTGCAGGGGAGAACACCGGGGAGCTGTTTTTT. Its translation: CAISAGENTGELFF.

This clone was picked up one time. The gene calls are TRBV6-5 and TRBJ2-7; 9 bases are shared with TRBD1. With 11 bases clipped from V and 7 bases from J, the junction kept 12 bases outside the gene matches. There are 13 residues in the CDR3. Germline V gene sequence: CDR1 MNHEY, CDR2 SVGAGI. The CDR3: CASEGQGRGEQYF. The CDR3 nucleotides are TGTGCCTCGGAGGGACAGGGACGAGGGGAGCAGTACTTC.

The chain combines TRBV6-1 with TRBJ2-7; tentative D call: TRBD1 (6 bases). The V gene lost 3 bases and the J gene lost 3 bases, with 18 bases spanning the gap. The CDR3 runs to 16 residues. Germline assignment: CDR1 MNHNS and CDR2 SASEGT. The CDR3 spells CASSDGQGKGLYEQYF. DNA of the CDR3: TGTGCCAGCAGTGATGGGCAGGGGAAAGGCCTCTACGAGCAGTACTTC.